This TCR beta chain appears in the sequencing data of a study of cytotoxic CD8 clonotypes in ibrutinib-treated CLL. Study information: In all, more than ten patients were relapsed/refractory, about 15 were treatment-naive and about 18 were IGHV unmutated.

The CDR3 contains 12 residues. Germline V gene data show CDR1 as MNHNY and CDR2 as SVGAGI (reference sequence). Trimming removed 6 bases from V and 14 bases from J; junction bases left unmatched: 7. In the case of this clone: Antigen specificity is unknown.

Study-level findings and limits: Clonality rose at ibrutinib response and fell back toward baseline at progression.

Produced via immunoSEQ multiplex PCR; TCRdb's table is partial and in-frame only. This sample yields approximately 29,000 clones, of which around three fifths are seen a single time; 13% to 15% belongs to the top ten. The material was PBMCs, obtained before ibrutinib treatment. This clonotype originated in a human donor with chronic lymphocytic leukemia. The rearrangement uses TRBV6-6 and TRBJ1-2, with TRBD1 identical over 12 bases. DNA for the CDR3: TGTGCCAGCAGGGGGGACAGGGGGCCCGCGACCTTC. Translating gives CASRGDRGPATF.